The TCR beta chain under discussion was sequenced for a study of blood T cell repertoires in COVID-19 (dated by TCRdb to 2018 to 2021). About the investigation overall: Samples covering the acute and convalescent phases of COVID-19 were provided by collaborators in the United States, Italy and Spain. The prospective study material was composed of cDNA or gDNA derived from T cells, B-cell-depleted T cells, or PBMCs. Samples were obtained from the ongoing ImmuneRACE study (first 160 participants) and from about 1,300 subjects provided by 6 global collaborators. The repertoires were made available in a free public database intended to serve as a resource for research on the immune response to SARS-CoV-2. Subjects who had been exposed to COVID-19, were actively infected with it, or had recovered from it provided the deeply sampled blood TCRbeta repertoires that made up the dataset. The sample metadata nearly always contained a de-identified subject ID, COVID-19 status, age in years and sex. Where available, HLA class I and class II types were obtained from metadata supplied by the sample provider rather than from assay-based typing. Beyond this particular receptor, the publication reports: The amount of clinical and demographic metadata varied by source and participant and was provided uncurated.

TCRbeta CDR3 regions were amplified from genomic DNA by means of the immunoSEQ Assay, a bias-controlled multiplex PCR. Regarding the original processing steps: The number of nucleated cells in each sample was estimated by amplification of reference gene primers within the assay. Sequence reads were collapsed and filtered to measure the absolute abundance of every unique TCRbeta CDR3 rearrangement. For each sample, productive Simpson clonality was calculated by taking the square root of Simpson's diversity index across productive rearrangements. In TCRdb, the immuneACCESS table is reduced to in-frame sequences with V and J assigned. These tables do not hold every clone; where another copy was compared, an unresolved V gene accounts for under half, and the others remain unexplained. V and J calls and clone size are given by that table; D and trimming were obtained from the DNA. Recorded for this sample are about 14,000 clones; 87% of them occurred a single time. The top ten clonotypes cover 15% to 20% of the sample.

Each collaborating institution followed its own protocols to collect whole blood in K2EDTA tubes. For TCRbeta analysis, collaborators shipped samples in one of three forms: frozen whole blood, isolated PBMCs, or DNA extracted from either of those sample types. With regard to this clone: Its antigen remains undetermined. No base quality values were provided; no much bigger clone lies one nucleotide off.

The CDR3 covers 12 residues, taking in both the cysteine and the phenylalanine. Only CDR3 DNA is held: 36 bases, read in frame from base 1. CDR1 and CDR2, looked up from the germline V gene (reference sequence), are LNHDA and SQIVND. Trimming at the junction amounts to 1 base on V and 5 bases on J, and the germline ends lie 5 bases apart. The rearrangement combines TRBV19 with TRBJ2-5, and possibly TRBD2, on 5 matching bases. What was sequenced was peripheral blood. The TCR was taken from a human donor with active COVID-19. The donor label of this sample is uncertain. The DNA sequence is given as TGTGCCAGTAGTATAGGAGGGGAGACCCAGTACTTC. This encodes CASSIGGETQYF.